This note documents a single TCR beta chain sequence. Its antigen is currently unknown. These data are taken from a study of shared clonotypes between healthy human individuals. Study-wide results and limits: Sequencing depth was predicted to influence how clonotypes are shared among donors.

Naive-designated CD8 cells lacked CD45RO, were positively enriched for CCR7, and omitted terminally differentiated effector memory CD45RA+ cells. Samples underwent the assay at deep level. Researchers divided each subset's genomic DNA evenly across several immunoSEQ plates. The assay was immunoSEQ multiplex PCR, and TCRdb's table has in-frame clones only and misses some. The sample records approximately 1.9 million clones, around 95% being singletons. V lost 1 base to trimming and J lost 2 bases, with 12 bases between them. CDR1 is MNHNS, CDR2 SASEGT, per germline. The CDR3 has 16 residues. V usage is TRBV6-1 and J usage is TRBJ1-5; a weak D match, TRBD1 (5 bases). The specimen was naive CD8+ T cells from PBMCs. This sequence originates from a man aged 18 to 30 in good health. Some clones in this sample may be carry-over from other donors' samples. CDR3 sequence reads: CASSEEQGWGNQPQHF. CDR3 nucleotide sequence: TGTGCCAGCAGTGAAGAGCAGGGTTGGGGCAATCAGCCCCAGCATTTT.